A single sample is the source of the 3 T cell receptor beta chains below, sequenced in a study of Graves' ophthalmopathy and Graves' hyperthyroidism. The authors amplified TCR beta CDR3 regions, and they did so from RNA transcripts for repertoire sequencing. First-round RT-PCR used HTBI primers; second-round multiplex PCR followed. TCRdb itself ran the multiplex PCR reads through MiXCR, one entry per CDR3 protein. This table holds fewer than 650,000 distinct CDR3 sequences, 22% found once. Sequencing was carried out using peripheral blood. The receptors derive from a woman younger than 30 with stable Graves' hyperthyroidism. Some clones in this sample may be carry-over from other donors' samples.

Ten or more counts support this clonotype. The rearrangement links TRBV11-3 to TRBJ1-1; TRBD1 aligns across 10 bases. The CDR3 runs 17 residues. Germline lookup yields CDR1 SGHNT and CDR2 YENEEA. The V segment lost 3 bases and the J segment 2 bases; nucleotides outside the gene matches: 9. The chain's CDR3 is CASSLPLTGGRNTEAFF. CDR3 DNA sequence: TGTGCCAGCAGCTTGCCCTTGACAGGGGGCCGAAACACTGAAGCTTTCTTT.

The chain combines TRBV24-1 with TRBJ2-2; 8 nucleotides align to TRBD1. CDR3 length equals 16 residues. Per germline, CDR1 KGHDR and CDR2 SFDVKD. Trimming cost V 7 bases and J 1 base; bases outside gene matches: 7. Written as DNA, the CDR3 is TGTGCCACCAGAACAGGGGGAATAAGGAACACCGGGGAGCTGTTTTTT. This gives the protein CATRTGGIRNTGELFF.

The chain links TRBV9 to TRBJ2-6; TRBD2 aligns across 8 bases. Germline V gene sequence: CDR1 SGDLS, CDR2 YYNGEE. CDR3 length equals 19 residues. V shed 6 bases, J shed 0 bases, and the junction held 14 bases outside the gene matches. The CDR3 bases are TGTGCCAGCATGGACTTTGGCGGGACTAGGGGCTCTGGGGCCAACGTCCTGACTTTC. This gives the protein CASMDFGGTRGSGANVLTF.